The subject of this entry is one T cell receptor beta chain. The target antigen is unknown. These data come from a study of T cell responses to AZD1222 COVID-19 vaccine. The CDR3 sequence is 15 residues long. From germline, CDR1 is SGHRS and CDR2 YFSETQ. The V gene lost 4 bases and the J gene lost 6 bases, with 18 bases spanning the gap. TCRdb's table, derived via immunoSEQ multiplex PCR, lists solely in-frame clones and lacks some. There are 110,000 to 150,000 clones in the sample; roughly 88% occur only once, and 8% lies in the top ten. Points from the study as a whole: The donors showed a predominance of white British ancestry and of females, with possible underestimation of clonal diversity.

Sequenced material: peripheral blood, taken on day 0 of AZD1222 vaccination. The rearrangement links TRBV5-1 to TRBJ2-3; weak D call: TRBD2 (6 bases). This sequence was found in an adult in good health. The CDR3 protein is CASSGGTGNGDTQYF. For the CDR3, the DNA is TGCGCCAGCAGCGGAGGGACGGGGAACGGGGATACGCAGTATTTT.